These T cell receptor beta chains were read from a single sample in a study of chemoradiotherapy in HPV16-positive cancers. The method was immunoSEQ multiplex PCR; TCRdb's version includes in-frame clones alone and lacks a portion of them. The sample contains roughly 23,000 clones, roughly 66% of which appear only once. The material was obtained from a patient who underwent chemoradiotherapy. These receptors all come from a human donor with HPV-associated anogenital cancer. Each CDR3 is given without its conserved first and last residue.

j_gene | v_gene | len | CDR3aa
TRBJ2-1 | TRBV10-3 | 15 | AISESARASSYNEQF
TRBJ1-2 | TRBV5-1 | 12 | ASSQNQVNYGYT
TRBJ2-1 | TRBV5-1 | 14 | ASSLGQGVGGNEQF
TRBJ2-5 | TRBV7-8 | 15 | ASSLASRGRGLETQY
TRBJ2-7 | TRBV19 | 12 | ASSIRNLDYEQY
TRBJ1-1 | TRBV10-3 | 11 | AIGWDGNTEAF
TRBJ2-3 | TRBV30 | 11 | AWSRLAGNTQY
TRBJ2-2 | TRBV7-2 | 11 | ASRPTITGELF
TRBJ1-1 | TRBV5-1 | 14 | ASSSLTGAYSAEAF
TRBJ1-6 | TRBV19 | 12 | ASSTQGINSPLH
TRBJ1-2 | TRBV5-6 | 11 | ATNPGANYGYT
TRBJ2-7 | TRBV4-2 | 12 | ASSQGVPTYEQY
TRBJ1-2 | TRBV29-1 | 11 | SADEGSNYGYT
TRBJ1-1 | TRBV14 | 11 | ASSQDMGGLAF
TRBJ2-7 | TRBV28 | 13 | ASSLTGTVPYEQY